The 12 T cell receptor beta chains listed next were all sequenced from one sample in a study of cytomegalovirus exposure and HLA in healthy donors. Profiled with immunoSEQ multiplex PCR; TCRdb holds only in-frame clones, not every one. Of approximately 46,000 clones detected, roughly 93% appear once; the ten largest clones hold roughly 1.4%. The sample comprised PBMCs. The receptors derive from a man in his late teens or twenties in good health and CMV-seronegative.

The rearrangement joins TRBV9 to TRBJ2-3; TRBD2 matches at 9 bases. CDR3 size: 18 residues. CDR1 is SGDLS and CDR2 is YYNGEE in the germline V gene. Trimming took 0 bases from V and 2 from J; bases not matched to a gene: 10. Written as DNA, the CDR3 is TGTGCCAGCAGCGTAGAATTCGGCCAGCGGGAGGACACAGATACGCAGTATTTT. Its translation is CASSVEFGQREDTDTQYF.

The rearrangement uses TRBV5-1 and TRBJ2-5, with D perhaps matching TRBD2 (5 bases). V was pared by 5 bases and J by 5 bases, with 13 bases between. Per the germline V gene, CDR1 is SGHRS and CDR2 is YFSETQ. The CDR3 sequence is 13 residues long. In DNA, the CDR3 is TGCGCCAGCAGAGGGTCGGGGAGCGAGACCCAGTACTTC. It specifies CASRGSGSETQYF.

The chain couples TRBV6-7 to TRBJ1-5; D perhaps matches TRBD1 (6 bases). TRBV6-7 is an ORF; its function is uncertain. This CDR3 has 19 residues. V lost 6 bases to trimming and J lost 0 bases, with 24 bases between them. The CDR3 loop reads CASRSERDGGAYSNQPQHF. CDR3 bases: TGTGCCAGCAGGTCGGAAAGGGACGGGGGGGCGTATAGCAATCAGCCCCAGCATTTT.

This clone was recorded a few times. The chain carries TRBV7-6 and TRBJ2-1, with 12 bases aligning to TRBD2. The J segment lost 8 bases and the V segment lost 2 bases, leaving 10 bases of the junction unmatched. In germline, CDR1 is SGHVS, CDR2 FNYEAQ. The CDR3 contains 17 residues. In DNA, the CDR3 is TGTGCCAGCAGCTTAAGATCCCTAGCGGGAGGGAGAGATGAGCAGTTCTTC. This encodes CASSLRSLAGGRDEQFF.

This clone is medium-sized (0.01 to 0.1%) within its sample. This chain links TRBV6-4 with TRBJ2-7; 8 bases align to TRBD2. This CDR3 contains 15 residues. V gave up 3 bases and J gave up 0 bases; unmatched junction bases: 4. Looked up from germline, CDR1 is MRHNA and CDR2 is SNTAGT. The CDR3 spells CASSEGSGSSYEQYF. In DNA, the CDR3 is TGTGCCAGCAGTGAAGGAAGCGGGAGCTCCTACGAGCAGTACTTC.

The chain recombines TRBV15 with TRBJ2-7, with 9 nucleotides matching TRBD2. Germline CDR1 and CDR2: LNHNV and YYDKDF (reference sequence). The J segment lost 3 bases and the V segment lost 0 bases, leaving 6 bases of the junction unmatched. The CDR3 runs to 16 residues. DNA for the CDR3: TGTGCCACCAGCAGAGAAGGGCTAGCGGGGTTCTACGAGCAGTACTTC. This gives the protein CATSREGLAGFYEQYF.

The chain joins TRBV2 to TRBJ1-1; TRBD1 agrees at 9 bases. J was trimmed by 4 bases and V by 6 bases; bases with no gene match: 12. Germline CDR1 and CDR2: SNHLY and FYNNEI. The CDR3 covers 16 residues. The CDR3 reads CASRSTGGEGGTEAFF. For the CDR3, the DNA is TGTGCCAGCAGATCTACAGGGGGCGAGGGAGGCACTGAAGCTTTCTTT.

This rearrangement joins TRBV6-6 to TRBJ1-6; tentatively, D is TRBD1 (5 bases). Trimming took off 7 bases at V and 7 bases at J, with 14 bases between the two ends. This CDR3 region has 14 residues. CDR1 and CDR2 (germline): MNHNY, SVGAGI (reference sequence). In DNA form, the CDR3 reads TGTGCCAGCAATAAAGACAGAGCCAATTCACCCCTCCACTTT. The encoded protein is CASNKDRANSPLHF.

The rearrangement links TRBV7-2 to TRBJ2-7; 12 nucleotides line up with TRBD2. The CDR3 loop spans 16 amino acids. J lost 3 bases, V lost 5 bases, and 8 bases had no gene match. Germline values: CDR1 SGHTA, CDR2 FQGNSA. DNA of the CDR3: TGTGCCAGCAGCGCTCAGGGACTAGCGGGTGGCTACGAGCAGTACTTC. Amino acids: CASSAQGLAGGYEQYF.

The gene calls are TRBV7-3 and TRBJ2-3; tentatively, D is TRBD1 (6 bases). This CDR3 contains 15 residues. With 5 bases removed from V and 6 bases from J, the gap between germline ends came to 18 bases. Germline CDR1 SGHTA, CDR2 FQGTGA. The CDR3 loop reads CASSVGQTNRDTQYF. CDR3 bases: TGTGCCAGCAGCGTGGGACAAACCAATAGGGATACGCAGTATTTT.

The rearrangement uses TRBV5-1 and TRBJ2-1; TRBD2 aligns across 11 bases. Germline-derived CDR1 and CDR2 are SGHRS and YFSETQ. Losses at the gene ends were 2 bases for V and 6 bases for J; bases not matched to a gene: 4. This CDR3 is 15 amino acids long. The CDR3, as DNA: TGCGCCAGCAGCTTCGGCCTAGCGGGAGGCAATGAGCAGTTCTTC. This encodes CASSFGLAGGNEQFF.

The count of this clone is one. The rearrangement links TRBV19 to TRBJ2-1; perhaps TRBD1 as D (7 bases). The length of the CDR3 is 14 residues. CDR1 is LNHDA and CDR2 is SQIVND in the germline V gene (reference sequence). V lost 4 bases to trimming and J lost 9 bases, with 16 bases between them. The CDR3 spells CASSTPTGRSEQFF. DNA of the CDR3: TGTGCCAGTAGTACTCCGACAGGGAGGTCTGAGCAGTTCTTC.